The sequence of this T cell receptor beta chain was determined in a study of shared clonotypes between healthy human individuals. Overall study results and limits: Incompleteness in sorted-subset sequencing, despite large depth, was shown by rarefaction. The study found approximately 5% of naive CD4 clonotypes shared across several donors. Researchers found naive subsets generally carried larger estimated richness than memory subsets.

It was CD45RO-negative cells, positively selected for CCR7, that made up naive CD8 cells, with terminally differentiated effector memory CD45RA+ cells excluded. Sequencing was performed with immunoSEQ multiplex PCR; in TCRdb, only in-frame clones are kept and a portion is missing. Of some 1,900,000 clones listed, less than 95% are singletons. Germline-derived CDR1 and CDR2 are MDHEN and SYDVKM. V was clipped by 6 bases and J by 8 bases, with 19 bases between them. The CDR3 is made up of 14 amino acids. Details on this clone: Its target is unknown.

The source material was naive CD8+ T cells sorted from blood. The receptor was isolated from a man between 18 and 29 years old in good health. This chain joins TRBV28 and TRBJ1-2, with a weak D call TRBD1 (6 bases). The CDR3 spells CASSPRGMLGGYTF. CDR3 nucleotides: TGTGCCAGCAGCCCCAGGGGTATGTTAGGGGGCTACACCTTC.